The 27 T cell receptor beta chains in this list originate from one sample, sequenced in a study of blood T cell repertoires in COVID-19 (dated by TCRdb to 2018 to 2020). Libraries came from the immunoSEQ multiplex PCR assay. What TCRdb holds here is the immuneACCESS table cut down to in-frame rearrangements. Part of the clones is not present; checked against another copy, under half of the missing clones reflect an unresolved V gene, and the others are unexplained. This sample is represented by 200,000 to 250,000 clones; more than 70% of them were singletons. The top ten clones comprise less than 4% of the sample. Sequences were obtained from peripheral blood. The origin of the receptors is a woman of 80 years or more with acute or convalescent COVID-19.

This chain joins TRBV2 and TRBJ2-2, with D tentatively TRBD2 (5 bases). This CDR3 contains 15 residues. Germline assignment: CDR1 SNHLY and CDR2 FYNNEI. Between the trimmed V and J ends, which lost 1 base and 6 bases, there was a span of 12 bases. CDR3 region: CASSEVGFGAGELFF. The CDR3 DNA sequence: TGTGCCAGCAGTGAAGTTGGGTTCGGGGCCGGGGAGCTGTTTTTT.

The J gene is TRBJ1-2, the V gene TRBV18; 7 bases are shared with TRBD1. The CDR3 has 13 residues. J was trimmed by 5 bases and V by 2 bases; bases with no gene match: 2. The V gene's germline CDR1 is KGHSH and CDR2 LQKENI. DNA of the CDR3: TGTGCCAGCTCACCAGGGACAGTTTATGGCTACACCTTC. It encodes CASSPGTVYGYTF.

The CDR3 DNA reads as TGTGCCAGCAGCCAAGGTGGCGGGGCCGGCGACGAGCAGTACTTC. This codes for CASSQGGGAGDEQYF. V and J are TRBV3-1 (or the pseudogene TRBV3-2) and TRBJ2-7; weak D call: TRBD2 (6 bases). Trimming shortened V by 1 base and J by 5 bases, and 15 bases separated the two germline ends. Germline CDR1 reads LGHDT; CDR2 reads YNNKEL (reference sequence). This CDR3 is 15 amino acids long.

The chain is built from TRBV27 and TRBJ1-6; tentatively, D is TRBD1 (5 bases). Deletions cut 0 bases from V and 10 bases from J, with 13 bases between. Germline V gene sequence: CDR1 MNHEY, CDR2 SMNVEV (reference sequence). The length of the CDR3 is 15 residues. The DNA for the CDR3 is TGTGCCAGCAGTTTATCTCTGACAGTCTCCTCACCCCTCCACTTT. It is translated as CASSLSLTVSSPLHF.

The rearrangement joins TRBV18 to TRBJ1-4; 11 bases are shared with TRBD1. Germline CDR1 is KGHSH and CDR2 is LQKENI. The CDR3 totals 16 residues. Unmatched junction bases numbered 6, after V lost 0 bases and J lost 9 bases. The chain's CDR3 is CASSPPSGQGAQKLFF. CDR3 DNA: TGTGCCAGCTCACCACCGTCAGGACAGGGGGCTCAAAAACTGTTTTTT.

This rearrangement joins TRBV28 to TRBJ1-2; perhaps TRBD1 as D (6 bases). V lost 0 bases to trimming and J lost 4 bases, with 6 bases between them. The CDR3 consists of 13 residues. Germline assignment: CDR1 MDHEN and CDR2 SYDVKM. The CDR3 DNA sequence: TGTGCCAGCAGTTTATGGACAGGCTATGGCTACACCTTC. It specifies CASSLWTGYGYTF.

The chain carries TRBV7-6 and TRBJ2-3, with no clear D. Germline lookup yields CDR1 SGHVS and CDR2 FNYEAQ. V gave up 5 bases and J gave up 2 bases, with 8 bases separating them. There are 13 residues in the CDR3. CDR3: CASSPVATDTQYF. Here the CDR3 DNA reads TGTGCCAGCAGCCCCGTGGCCACAGATACGCAGTATTTT.

Written as DNA, the CDR3 is TGTGCCACCAGCAGAGCGACCGGGACAGGGGATTCCTCTGGAAACACCATATATTTT. It codes for CATSRATGTGDSSGNTIYF. V gene TRBV15 combines with J gene TRBJ1-3; 10 bases fit TRBD1. The CDR3 totals 19 residues. The trim removed 1 base at V and 0 bases at J, leaving 9 bases unmatched. The germline gives CDR1 LNHNV, CDR2 YYDKDF (reference sequence).

This clone was seen only once. The chain links TRBV11-2 to TRBJ2-1; weak D call: TRBD1 (6 bases). V was clipped by 5 bases and J by 4 bases, with 12 bases between them. The CDR3 loop spans 14 amino acids. The germline gives CDR1 SGHAT, CDR2 FQNNGV. The CDR3 coding sequence is TGTGCCAGCAGCGCCCAGACAGGTTACAATGAGCAGTTCTTC. As protein: CASSAQTGYNEQFF.

This clone was seen a handful of times. This sequence joins TRBV9 and TRBJ2-3, with 7 bases matching TRBD1. This CDR3 is 13 amino acids long. Losses at the gene ends were 2 bases for V and 6 bases for J; bases not matched to a gene: 3. Germline V gives CDR1 SGDLS, CDR2 YYNGEE. The chain's CDR3 is CASSVTGMDTQYF. The CDR3 nucleotides read TGTGCCAGCAGCGTGACAGGGATGGATACGCAGTATTTT.

The rearrangement uses TRBV2 and TRBJ1-2; a possible D gene is TRBD1 (6 bases). This CDR3 is 14 amino acids long. Germline CDR1 reads SNHLY; CDR2 reads FYNNEI. With 0 bases removed from V and 7 bases from J, the gap between germline ends came to 12 bases. CDR3 in amino acids: CASSEARRGGGYTF. The CDR3 bases are TGTGCCAGCAGTGAAGCGCGCAGGGGTGGTGGCTACACCTTC.

The chain is built from TRBV19 and TRBJ2-5; TRBD1 matches at 7 bases. The CDR3 extends over 14 amino acids. In germline, CDR1 is LNHDA, CDR2 SQIVND (reference sequence). V was clipped by 6 bases and J by 5 bases; unmatched bases: 9. The CDR3 spells CASSEQGQSETQYF. Here the CDR3 DNA reads TGTGCCAGTAGCGAACAGGGACAGTCGGAGACCCAGTACTTC.

The V call is TRBV10-3, the J call TRBJ2-2; 9 nucleotides agree with TRBD1. Germline V lookup: CDR1 ENHRY, CDR2 SYGVKD. J was trimmed by 4 bases and V by 2 bases; bases with no gene match: 5. This CDR3 is 16 amino acids long. Here the CDR3 reads CAISEIRTGVTGELFF. The CDR3 bases are TGTGCCATCAGTGAGATTAGGACAGGGGTCACCGGGGAGCTGTTTTTT.

This chain uses TRBV19 with TRBJ1-5; 8 bases map to TRBD1. This CDR3 has 15 residues. Germline CDR1 reads LNHDA; CDR2 reads SQIVND (reference sequence). V shed 4 bases and J 7 bases; nucleotides not matched to a gene: 9. In DNA, the CDR3 is TGTGCCAGTAGTACTACCGAGACAGGGGTACAGCCCCAGCATTTT. Residues: CASSTTETGVQPQHF.

This chain uses TRBV30 with TRBJ2-7; maybe TRBD2 (6 bases). CDR3 length: 14 residues. The V gene's germline CDR1 is GTSNPN and CDR2 SVGIG (reference sequence). The ends were cut back, 8 bases at V and 2 bases at J, with 19 bases in the middle. Written as DNA, the CDR3 is TGTGCCGGAACTCTGCGGGGTCCGGCCTACGAGCAGTACTTC. Translating it yields CAGTLRGPAYEQYF.

The V and J genes are TRBV28 and TRBJ1-2; 7 bases align to TRBD1. The CDR3 sequence is 14 residues long. V trimming: 7 bases; J trimming: 4 bases; junction bases outside the gene matches: 9. The germline CDR1 and CDR2 sequences are MDHEN and SYDVKM. The CDR3 bases are TGTGCCAGCACCTTGACAGGGTCGAGCTATGGCTACACCTTC. Translation: CASTLTGSSYGYTF.

Regarding this clone: Sequence at one end of the junction differs from germline and may be a read error. The chain employs TRBV5-1 and TRBJ2-1; D ambiguous. Germline assignment: CDR1 SGHRS and CDR2 YFSETQ. The CDR3 is made up of 14 amino acids. DNA of the CDR3: TGCGCCAGCAGCTTGCTCGATAGATTTTCGGAGCGGTTCTTC. It codes for CASSLLDRFSERFF.

V gene TRBV3-1 (or the pseudogene TRBV3-2) combines with J gene TRBJ1-3; weak D call: TRBD1 (5 bases). Germline V gene data show CDR1 as LGHDT and CDR2 as YNNKEL (reference sequence). Trimming left V 1 base short and J 0 bases short, with 7 bases between. The CDR3 consists of 15 residues. CDR3 DNA sequence: TGTGCCAGCAGCCAAGCCACAGGCTCTGGAAACACCATATATTTT. As protein: CASSQATGSGNTIYF.

V gene TRBV24-1 combines with J gene TRBJ1-5, with D possibly matching TRBD1 (6 bases). The V gene's germline CDR1 is KGHDR and CDR2 SFDVKD. This CDR3 has 17 residues. Trimming shortened V by 4 bases and J by 5 bases, and 20 bases separated the two germline ends. CDR3 sequence reads: CATSDPPLRNRDQPQHF. CDR3 nucleotides: TGTGCCACCAGTGACCCCCCGCTAAGGAACAGGGATCAGCCCCAGCATTTT.

The chain carries TRBV11-2 and TRBJ1-3; D uncertain. The ends were cut back, 5 bases at V and 3 bases at J, with 11 bases in the middle. Germline lookup yields CDR1 SGHAT and CDR2 FQNNGV. This CDR3 comprises 14 residues. In nucleotides, the CDR3 is TGTGCCAGCAGCCCTTCAAACAGTGGAAACACCATATATTTT. It yields the protein CASSPSNSGNTIYF.

V and J are TRBV11-2 and TRBJ1-4, with 9 bases fitting TRBD1. The CDR3 totals 15 residues. V gave up 3 bases and J gave up 12 bases; unmatched junction bases: 11. Germline V gene lookup returns CDR1 SGHAT and CDR2 FQNNGV. This CDR3 is CASSFTGGRGAELFF. The CDR3 DNA reads as TGTGCCAGCAGCTTCACAGGGGGCCGGGGGGCCGAACTGTTTTTT.

The V call is TRBV19, the J call TRBJ1-4, with D maybe TRBD1 (5 bases). The germline gives CDR1 LNHDA, CDR2 SQIVND (reference sequence). The ends were cut back, 8 bases at V and 0 bases at J, with 13 bases in the middle. The CDR3 sequence is 15 residues long. This CDR3 is CASRGHPATNEKLFF. CDR3 nucleotide sequence: TGTGCCAGTCGCGGACACCCTGCAACTAATGAAAAACTGTTTTTT. Based on the CDR3 plus reference TRBV19 and TRBJ1-4, the full variable domain is DGGITQSPKYLFRKEGQNVTLSCEQNLNHDAMYWYRQDPGQGLRLIYYSQIVNDFQKGDIAEGYSVSREKKESFPLTVTSAQKNPTAFYLCASRGHPATNEKLFFGSGTQLSVL.

The V and J genes are TRBV11-3 and TRBJ2-7; TRBD2 matches 8 bases. CDR1 is SGHNT and CDR2 is YENEEA in the germline V gene. This CDR3 region has 14 residues. V shed 1 base and J 2 bases; nucleotides not matched to a gene: 1. The CDR3 coding sequence is TGTGCCAGCAGCTTAGCGGGGGGGCCCTACGAGCAGTACTTC. Translated, it gives CASSLAGGPYEQYF.

The chain has TRBV6-2 or TRBV6-3 and TRBJ2-7, with a possible D match to TRBD1 (5 bases). Trimming left V 2 bases short and J 2 bases short, with 7 bases between. CDR1 and CDR2 (germline): MNHEY, SVGEGT. The CDR3 covers 13 residues. The DNA of the CDR3 is TGTGCCAGCAGTTACGGGGCCCCCTACGAGCAGTACTTC. It is translated as CASSYGAPYEQYF.

V usage is TRBV7-9 and J usage is TRBJ2-1; 7 positions agree with TRBD2. From germline, CDR1 is SEHNR and CDR2 FQNEAQ (reference sequence). V lost 5 bases, J lost 4 bases, and 5 bases stayed unmatched. The CDR3 is made up of 14 amino acids. The CDR3 DNA is TGTGCCAGCAGCCTGACTAGCTCATACAATGAGCAGTTCTTC. It encodes CASSLTSSYNEQFF.

This chain uses TRBV19 with TRBJ1-1; a weak D match, TRBD1 (6 bases). V lost 4 bases to trimming and J lost 1 base, with 7 bases between them. Germline loops: CDR1 LNHDA, CDR2 SQIVND (reference sequence). The CDR3 contains 13 residues. The CDR3 DNA is TGTGCCAGTAGTACACAGGGGAACACTGAAGCTTTCTTT. Encoded protein: CASSTQGNTEAFF.

The CDR3 nucleotides are TGTGCCATCAGTACAGGGGAAGAGACCCAGTACTTC. It codes for CAISTGEETQYF. The V and J genes are TRBV10-3 and TRBJ2-5; 7 bases align to TRBD1. V lost 5 bases to trimming and J lost 3 bases; unmatched junction nucleotides: 0. Germline V lookup: CDR1 ENHRY, CDR2 SYGVKD. This CDR3 has 12 amino acids.